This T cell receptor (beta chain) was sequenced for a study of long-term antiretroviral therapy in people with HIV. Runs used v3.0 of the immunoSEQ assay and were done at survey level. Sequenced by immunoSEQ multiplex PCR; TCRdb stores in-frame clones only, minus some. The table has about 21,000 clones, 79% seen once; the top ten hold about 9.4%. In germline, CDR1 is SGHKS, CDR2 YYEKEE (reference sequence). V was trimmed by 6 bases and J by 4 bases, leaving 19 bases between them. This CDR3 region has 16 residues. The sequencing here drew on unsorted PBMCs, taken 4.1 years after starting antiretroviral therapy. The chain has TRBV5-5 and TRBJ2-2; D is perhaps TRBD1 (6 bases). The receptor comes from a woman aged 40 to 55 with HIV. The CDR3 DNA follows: TGTGCCAGCACCCTCCCGGGACCACAGGGCACCGGGGAGCTGTTTTTT. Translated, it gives CASTLPGPQGTGELFF. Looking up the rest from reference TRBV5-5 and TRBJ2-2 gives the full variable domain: DAGVTQSPTHLIKTRGQQVTLRCSPISGHKSVSWYQQVLGQGPQFIFQYYEKEERGRGNFPDRFSARQFPNYSSELNVNALLLGDSALYLCASTLPGPQGTGELFFGEGSRLTVL.